This T cell receptor (beta chain) appears in the sequencing data of a study of T-cell memory formation after mild COVID-19. On the study more broadly: Clustering of TCRs was largely donor specific. Study-level findings and limits: There was a balanced CD4/CD8 profile in clones contracting day 15 to 85, and later expanders leaned CD4+. A subset of responding clones appeared in pre-infection memory, suggesting cross-reactive memory joined. Second-wave clones peaking on day 37 lacked confirmed SARS-CoV-2 specificity.

Between the trimmed V and J ends, which lost 4 bases and 4 bases, there was a span of 19 bases. Germline loops: CDR1 MNHEY, CDR2 SMNVEV (reference sequence). The CDR3 extends over 17 amino acids. This clonotype has more than one count but fewer than ten. As yet, its antigen is unknown. TCRdb independently ran MiXCR on the 5' RACE reads; one entry per CDR3 protein. The profile covers tens of thousands of distinct CDR3 sequences, with roughly 6.6% appearing a single time and 0.65% to 0.85% taken by the ten largest. This clonotype originated in an adult who had mild COVID-19 (a few samples of this study predate the infection). Cell type and time point are not known. The source material was PBMCs or a T cell subset sorted from them (not recorded which). The V gene is TRBV27, the J gene TRBJ1-4; TRBD1 might be the D (5 bases). CDR3 sequence: CASSSRPPGLVNEKLFF. DNA of the CDR3: TGTGCCAGCAGTTCAAGACCCCCGGGACTAGTTAATGAAAAACTGTTTTTT.